The sequence of this TCR beta chain was determined in a study of blood T cell repertoires in COVID-19. Sequencing was performed with immunoSEQ multiplex PCR; in TCRdb, only in-frame clones are kept and a portion is missing. The data hold 100,000 to 150,000 clones, with approximately 90% observed a single time. This CDR3 region has 14 residues. The germline V gene encodes CDR1 LNHDA and CDR2 SQIVND (reference sequence). V was clipped by 4 bases and J by 10 bases; unmatched bases: 5. The TCR sequence derives from a man in his fifties or sixties with acute or convalescent COVID-19. The specimen was peripheral blood. The chain recombines TRBV19 with TRBJ1-6, with 9 positions matching TRBD1. The CDR3, as DNA: TGTGCCAGTAGTACCGGACAGGGGCGGTCACCCCTCCACTTT. Translating gives CASSTGQGRSPLHF.